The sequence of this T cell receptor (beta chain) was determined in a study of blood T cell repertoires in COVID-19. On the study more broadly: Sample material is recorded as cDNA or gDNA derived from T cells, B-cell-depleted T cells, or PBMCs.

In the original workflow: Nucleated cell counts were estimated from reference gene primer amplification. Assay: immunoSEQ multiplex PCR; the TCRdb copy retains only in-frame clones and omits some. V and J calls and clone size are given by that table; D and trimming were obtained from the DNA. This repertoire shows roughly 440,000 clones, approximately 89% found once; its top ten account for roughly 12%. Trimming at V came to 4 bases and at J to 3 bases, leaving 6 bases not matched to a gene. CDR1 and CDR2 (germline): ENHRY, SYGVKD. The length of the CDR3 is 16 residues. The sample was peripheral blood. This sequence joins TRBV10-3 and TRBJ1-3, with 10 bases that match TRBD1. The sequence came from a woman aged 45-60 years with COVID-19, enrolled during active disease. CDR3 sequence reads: CAISASTGGSGNTIYF. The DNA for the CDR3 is TGTGCCATCAGTGCTTCGACAGGGGGCAGTGGAAACACCATATATTTT.